A selection of T cell receptor beta chains follows, all from one sample in a study of blood T cell repertoires in COVID-19. Generated by immunoSEQ multiplex PCR, the TCRdb table keeps only in-frame clones and is missing some. There are about 24,000 clones in the sample; 80% to 90% occur only once, and approximately 9.8% lies in the top ten. Sample: peripheral blood. Receptor source: a man aged 65 to 79 with acute or convalescent COVID-19. Each CDR3 is given with its conserved first and last residue. Fields, in order: V gene, J gene, D gene, clone size, CDR3 protein, CDR3 DNA. D genes are given only for firm matches. The listing skips clone size in some rows; elsewhere it reads once, few, many or a size class.

>TRBV29-1|TRBJ1-5|TRBD1|NA
CSVKFGQGPNQPQHF
TGCAGCGTTAAATTCGGACAGGGCCCAAATCAGCCCCAGCATTTT
>TRBV5-1|TRBJ2-1|NA|once
CASSHQGGINNEQFF
TGCGCCAGCAGCCACCAGGGGGGAATAAACAATGAGCAGTTCTTC
>TRBV5-1|TRBJ2-7|NA|NA
CASRLTDSYEQYF
TGCGCCAGCAGGTTGACAGACTCCTACGAGCAGTACTTC
>TRBV10-3|TRBJ2-7|TRBD1|NA
CAISSPFKGTGLDEQYF
TGTGCCATCAGTAGCCCTTTTAAGGGGACAGGGTTAGACGAGCAGTACTTC
>TRBV13|TRBJ1-2|NA|NA
CASSSQGGYGYTF
TGTGCCAGCAGCTCACAGGGTGGCTATGGCTACACCTTC
>TRBV7-2|TRBJ2-7|TRBD2|NA
CASSLETGGDREQYF
TGTGCCAGCAGCTTAGAAACGGGGGGAGACCGCGAGCAGTACTTC
>TRBV6-6|TRBJ1-5|NA|NA
CASTSQGNQPQHF
TGTGCCAGCACCTCCCAGGGGAATCAGCCCCAGCATTTT
>TRBV5-1|TRBJ2-1|NA|NA
CASSLSLNNEQFF
TGCGCCAGCAGCTTGTCACTCAACAATGAGCAGTTCTTC
>TRBV30|TRBJ1-6|NA|NA
CAWSQGGEGSPLHF
TGTGCCTGGAGCCAGGGAGGAGAGGGCTCACCCCTCCACTTT
>TRBV5-4|TRBJ2-5|TRBD2|NA
CASSPQRGQETQYF
TGTGCCAGCAGCCCCCAGCGGGGGCAAGAGACCCAGTACTTC
>TRBV6-5|TRBJ2-7|TRBD1|NA
CASRRRTGTYEQYF
TGTGCCAGCAGGAGAAGGACAGGGACCTACGAGCAGTACTTC
>TRBV29-1|TRBJ2-1|TRBD2|NA
CSVAIAGDYNEQFF
TGCAGCGTTGCGATAGCGGGAGACTACAATGAGCAGTTCTTC
>TRBV5-1|TRBJ2-1|TRBD1|NA
CASSRDQGGQGSNEQFF
TGCGCCAGCAGCCGAGATCAAGGGGGACAGGGCAGCAATGAGCAGTTCTTC
>TRBV5-6|TRBJ1-2|NA|NA
CASSPRQESLLSYGYTF
TGTGCCAGCAGCCCCCGACAGGAAAGCCTCCTTTCCTATGGCTACACCTTC
>TRBV6-5|TRBJ2-2|TRBD1|NA
CASSRQGYTGELFF
TGTGCCAGCAGTCGACAGGGGTACACCGGGGAGCTGTTTTTT
>TRBV19|TRBJ1-2|TRBD1|once
CASRPHRGKGYTF
TGTGCCAGTAGACCCCACAGGGGAAAAGGCTACACCTTC
>TRBV14|TRBJ2-1|TRBD1|NA
CASSQRDRGLRNEQFF
TGTGCCAGCAGCCAACGGGACAGGGGGCTTAGGAATGAGCAGTTCTTC
>TRBV27|TRBJ2-3|NA|NA
CASRDTSTDTQYF
TGTGCCAGCAGGGACACCAGCACAGATACGCAGTATTTT
>TRBV7-6|TRBJ2-1|NA|NA
CASSSTFSSYNEQFF
TGTGCCAGCAGTTCCACCTTCAGCTCCTACAATGAGCAGTTCTTC
>TRBV28|TRBJ2-3|TRBD1|NA
CASSLSWTGATQYF
TGTGCCAGCAGTTTATCGTGGACAGGGGCTACGCAGTATTTT
>TRBV6-2/TRBV6-3|TRBJ2-2|NA|NA
CASSYSATITYTGELFF
TGTGCCAGCAGTTACTCGGCCACAATAACATACACCGGGGAGCTGTTTTTT
>TRBV5-4|TRBJ2-5|NA|NA
CASNLQAVGETQYF
TGTGCCAGCAACCTACAAGCGGTTGGGGAGACCCAGTACTTC
>TRBV3-1/TRBV3-2|TRBJ1-5|TRBD1|NA
CASSPGTGLRSNQPQHF
TGTGCCAGCAGCCCCGGGACAGGGCTGCGAAGCAATCAGCCCCAGCATTTT
>TRBV6-5|TRBJ1-6|NA|NA
CASSYDQGWNSPLHF
TGTGCCAGCAGTTACGATCAGGGGTGGAATTCACCCCTCCACTTT
>TRBV7-9|TRBJ1-1|NA|NA
CASSPTGRNTEAFF
TGTGCCAGCAGCCCGACAGGCCGGAACACTGAAGCTTTCTTT
>TRBV11-3|TRBJ2-1|NA|few
CASSLVAGANYNEQFF
TGTGCCAGCAGCTTAGTGGCGGGGGCCAACTACAATGAGCAGTTCTTC
>TRBV19|TRBJ2-1|NA|NA
CASSIGDGEQFF
TGTGCCAGTAGTATAGGCGATGGTGAGCAGTTCTTC
>TRBV11-2|TRBJ2-2|NA|NA
CASSLNRGGAGELFF
TGTGCCAGCAGCCTAAACAGGGGCGGGGCCGGGGAGCTGTTTTTT
>TRBV9|TRBJ1-1|TRBD1|NA
CASSVGDRGRDTEAFF
TGTGCCAGCAGCGTAGGGGACAGGGGGCGGGATACTGAAGCTTTCTTT
>TRBV27|TRBJ2-5|TRBD1|medium-sized
CASREQGQAVQETQYF
TGTGCCAGCCGAGAGCAGGGACAGGCAGTTCAAGAGACCCAGTACTTC
>TRBV27|TRBJ2-3|NA|NA
CASSFLAGPSTDTQYF
TGTGCCAGCAGTTTCTTAGCTGGCCCTAGCACAGATACGCAGTATTTT
>TRBV11-2|TRBJ2-5|NA|NA
CASSFIDRETQYF
TGTGCCAGCAGCTTCATAGATAGAGAGACCCAGTACTTC
>TRBV12-2|TRBJ2-5|NA|NA
CASRLRGTIQETQYF
TGTGCAAGTCGCTTACGGGGGACTATCCAAGAGACCCAGTACTTC
>TRBV24-1|TRBJ2-5|NA|NA
CATSDFGGLEETQYF
TGTGCCACCAGTGATTTCGGGGGGCTGGAGGAGACCCAGTACTTC
>TRBV14|TRBJ1-1|NA|NA
CASSQMTGNTEAFF
TGTGCCAGCAGCCAAATGACAGGGAACACTGAAGCTTTCTTT
>TRBV11-2|TRBJ2-5|TRBD2|NA
CASSPTSGRIQETQYF
TGTGCCAGCAGCCCTACTAGCGGGAGGATCCAAGAGACCCAGTACTTC
>TRBV9|TRBJ2-6|TRBD2|medium-sized
CASSPEASGHDSGANVLTF
TGTGCCAGCAGCCCAGAGGCTAGCGGGCATGACTCTGGGGCCAACGTCCTGACTTTC
>TRBV5-4|TRBJ2-7|NA|NA
CASRKGEYREQYF
TGTGCCAGCAGGAAGGGGGAGTACAGGGAGCAGTACTTC
>TRBV2|TRBJ2-1|TRBD2|NA
CASRASGSEQFF
TGTGCCAGCAGGGCAAGCGGGAGTGAGCAGTTCTTC
>TRBV24-1|TRBJ2-2|NA|NA
CATSPPGPTGELFF
TGTGCCACCAGTCCCCCAGGGCCCACCGGGGAGCTGTTTTTT